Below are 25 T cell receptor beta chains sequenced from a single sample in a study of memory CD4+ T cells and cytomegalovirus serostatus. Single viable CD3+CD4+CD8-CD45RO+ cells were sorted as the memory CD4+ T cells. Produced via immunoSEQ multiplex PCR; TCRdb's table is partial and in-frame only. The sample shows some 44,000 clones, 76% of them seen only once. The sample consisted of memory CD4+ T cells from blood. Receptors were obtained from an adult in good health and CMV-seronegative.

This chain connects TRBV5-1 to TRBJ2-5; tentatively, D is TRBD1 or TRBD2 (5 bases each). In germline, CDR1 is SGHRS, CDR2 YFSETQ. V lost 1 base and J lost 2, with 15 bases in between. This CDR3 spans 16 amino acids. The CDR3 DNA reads TGCGCCAGCAGCTTGATTCAGGGTACGGGGCAAGAGACCCAGTACTTC. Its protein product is CASSLIQGTGQETQYF.

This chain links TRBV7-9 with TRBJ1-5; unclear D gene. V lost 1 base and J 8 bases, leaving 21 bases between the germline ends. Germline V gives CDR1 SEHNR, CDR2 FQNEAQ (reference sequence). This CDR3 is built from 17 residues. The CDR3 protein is CASSLGVSQIGVEPQHF. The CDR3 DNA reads TGTGCCAGCAGCTTAGGAGTGAGTCAAATCGGGGTTGAGCCCCAGCATTTT. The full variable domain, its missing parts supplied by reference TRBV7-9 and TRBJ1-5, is DTGVSQNPRHKITKRGQNVTFRCDPISEHNRLYWYRQTLGQGPEFLTYFQNEAQLEKSRLLSDRFSAERPKGSFSTLEIQRTEQGDSAMYLCASSLGVSQIGVEPQHFGDGTRLSIL.

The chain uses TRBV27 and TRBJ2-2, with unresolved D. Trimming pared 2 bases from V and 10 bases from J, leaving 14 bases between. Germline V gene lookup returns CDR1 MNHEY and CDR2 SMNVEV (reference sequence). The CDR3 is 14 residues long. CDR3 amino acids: CASSLVDGMSELFF. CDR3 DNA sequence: TGTGCCAGCAGTTTAGTGGATGGGATGTCGGAGCTGTTTTTT.

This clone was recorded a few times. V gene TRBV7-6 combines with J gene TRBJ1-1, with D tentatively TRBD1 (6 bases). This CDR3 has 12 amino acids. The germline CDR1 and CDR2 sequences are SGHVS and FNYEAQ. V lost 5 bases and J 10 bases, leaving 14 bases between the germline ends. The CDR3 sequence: CASSPSTGSAFF. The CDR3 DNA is TGTGCCAGCAGCCCATCCACAGGGTCAGCTTTCTTT.

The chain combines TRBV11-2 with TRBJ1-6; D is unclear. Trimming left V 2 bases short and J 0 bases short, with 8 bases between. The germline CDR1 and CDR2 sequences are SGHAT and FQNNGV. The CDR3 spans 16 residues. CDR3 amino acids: CASSLSGSSYNSPLHF. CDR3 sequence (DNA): TGTGCCAGCAGCTTATCGGGGAGCTCCTATAATTCACCCCTCCACTTT.

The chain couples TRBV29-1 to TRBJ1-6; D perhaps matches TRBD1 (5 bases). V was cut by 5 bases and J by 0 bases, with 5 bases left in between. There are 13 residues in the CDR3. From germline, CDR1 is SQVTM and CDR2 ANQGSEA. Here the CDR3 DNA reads TGCAGCGTTCAGGGCTCCTATAATTCACCCCTCCACTTT. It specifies CSVQGSYNSPLHF.

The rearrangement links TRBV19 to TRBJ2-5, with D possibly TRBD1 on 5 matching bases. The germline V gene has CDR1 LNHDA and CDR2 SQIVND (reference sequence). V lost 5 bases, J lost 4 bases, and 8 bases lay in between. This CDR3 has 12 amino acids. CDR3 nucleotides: TGTGCCAGTAGTCCCCAGGGAGAGACCCAGTACTTC. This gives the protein CASSPQGETQYF.

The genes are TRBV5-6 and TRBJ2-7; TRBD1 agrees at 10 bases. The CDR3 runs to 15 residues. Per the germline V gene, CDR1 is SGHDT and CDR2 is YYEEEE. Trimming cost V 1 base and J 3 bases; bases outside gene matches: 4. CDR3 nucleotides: TGTGCCAGCAGCTTGCTCGGGACAGGGGACTACGAGCAGTACTTC. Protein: CASSLLGTGDYEQYF.

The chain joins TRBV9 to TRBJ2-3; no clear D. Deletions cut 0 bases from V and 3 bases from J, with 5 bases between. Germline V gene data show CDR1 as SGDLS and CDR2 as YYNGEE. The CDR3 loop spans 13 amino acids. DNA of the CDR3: TGTGCCAGCAGCGTAGGAATAACAGATACGCAGTATTTT. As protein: CASSVGITDTQYF.

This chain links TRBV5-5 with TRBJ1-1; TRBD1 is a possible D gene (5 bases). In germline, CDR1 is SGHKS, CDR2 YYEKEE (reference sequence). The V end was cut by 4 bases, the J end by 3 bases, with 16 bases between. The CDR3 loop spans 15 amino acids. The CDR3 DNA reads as TGTGCCAGCAGCCGGCAGAGGCGGGGGGACACTGAAGCTTTCTTT. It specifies CASSRQRRGDTEAFF.

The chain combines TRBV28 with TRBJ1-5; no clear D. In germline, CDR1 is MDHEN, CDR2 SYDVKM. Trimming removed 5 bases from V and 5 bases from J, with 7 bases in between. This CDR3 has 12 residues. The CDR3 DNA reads TGTGCCAGCAGTCTGATGGATCAGCCCCAGCATTTT. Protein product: CASSLMDQPQHF.

CDR3 sequence (DNA): TGTGCCAGCAGCTTAGGGAGGGAGCGCGAGCAGTACTTC. Translation gives CASSLGREREQYF. This chain joins TRBV7-9 and TRBJ2-7; a possible D gene is TRBD2 (6 bases). This CDR3 has 13 residues. Germline V gene lookup returns CDR1 SEHNR and CDR2 FQNEAQ (reference sequence). V was shortened by 1 base and J by 6 bases, with 10 bases between the two germline ends.

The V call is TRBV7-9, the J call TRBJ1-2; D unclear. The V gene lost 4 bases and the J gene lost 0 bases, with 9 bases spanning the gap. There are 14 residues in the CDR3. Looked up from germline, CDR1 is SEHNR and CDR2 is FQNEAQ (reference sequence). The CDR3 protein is CASSSGPSNYGYTF. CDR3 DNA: TGTGCCAGCAGCTCCGGACCGTCTAACTATGGCTACACCTTC. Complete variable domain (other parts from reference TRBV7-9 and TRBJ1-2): DTGVSQNPRHKITKRGQNVTFRCDPISEHNRLYWYRQTLGQGPEFLTYFQNEAQLEKSRLLSDRFSAERPKGSFSTLEIQRTEQGDSAMYLCASSSGPSNYGYTFGSGTRLTVV.

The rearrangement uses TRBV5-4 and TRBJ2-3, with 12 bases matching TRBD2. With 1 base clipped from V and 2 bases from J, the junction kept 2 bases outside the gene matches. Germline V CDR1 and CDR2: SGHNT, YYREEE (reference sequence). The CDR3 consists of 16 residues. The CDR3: CASSLTSGGNTDTQYF. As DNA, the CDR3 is TGTGCCAGCAGCTTGACTAGCGGGGGGAACACAGATACGCAGTATTTT.

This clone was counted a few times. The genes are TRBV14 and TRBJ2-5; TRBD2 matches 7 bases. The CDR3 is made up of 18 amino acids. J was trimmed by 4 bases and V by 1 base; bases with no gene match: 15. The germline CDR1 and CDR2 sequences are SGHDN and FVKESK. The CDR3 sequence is CASSQGRGVRRGGETQYF. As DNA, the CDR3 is TGTGCCAGCAGCCAAGGCCGGGGGGTCAGGCGGGGAGGAGAGACCCAGTACTTC. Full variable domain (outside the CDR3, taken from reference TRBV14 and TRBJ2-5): EAGVTQFPSHSVIEKGQTVTLRCDPISGHDNLYWYRRVMGKEIKFLLHFVKESKQDESGMPNNRFLAERTGGTYSTLKVQPAELEDSGVYFCASSQGRGVRRGGETQYFGPGTRLLVL.

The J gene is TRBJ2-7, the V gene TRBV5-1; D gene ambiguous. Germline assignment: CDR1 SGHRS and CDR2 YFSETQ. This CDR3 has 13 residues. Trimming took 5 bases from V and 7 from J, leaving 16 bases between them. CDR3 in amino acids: CASSGQPSGEQYF. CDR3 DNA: TGCGCCAGCAGTGGGCAACCCTCTGGGGAGCAGTACTTC.

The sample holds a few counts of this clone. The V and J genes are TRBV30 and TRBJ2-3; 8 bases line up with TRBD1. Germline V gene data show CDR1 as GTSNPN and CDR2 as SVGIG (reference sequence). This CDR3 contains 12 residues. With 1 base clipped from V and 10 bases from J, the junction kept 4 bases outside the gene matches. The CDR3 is CAWSARQGSQYF. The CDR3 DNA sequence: TGTGCCTGGAGTGCGCGACAGGGGTCGCAGTATTTT.

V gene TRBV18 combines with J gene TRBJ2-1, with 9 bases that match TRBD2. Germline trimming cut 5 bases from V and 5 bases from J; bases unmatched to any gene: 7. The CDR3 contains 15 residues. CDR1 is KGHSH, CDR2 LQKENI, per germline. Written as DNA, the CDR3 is TGTGCCAGCTCAATCTCTAGCGGGGCTGACAATGAGCAGTTCTTC. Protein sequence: CASSISSGADNEQFF.

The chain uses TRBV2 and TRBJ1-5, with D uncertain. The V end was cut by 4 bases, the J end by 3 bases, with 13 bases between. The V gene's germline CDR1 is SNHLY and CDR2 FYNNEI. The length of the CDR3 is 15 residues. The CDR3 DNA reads TGTGCCAGCAGTGGCGGAGCTCACCCCAATCAGCCCCAGCATTTT. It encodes CASSGGAHPNQPQHF.

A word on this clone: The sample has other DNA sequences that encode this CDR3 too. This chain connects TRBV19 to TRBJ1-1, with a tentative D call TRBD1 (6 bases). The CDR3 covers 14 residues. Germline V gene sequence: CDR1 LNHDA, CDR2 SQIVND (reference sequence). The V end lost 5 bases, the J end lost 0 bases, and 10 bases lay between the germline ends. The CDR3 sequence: CASSPGTLNTEAFF. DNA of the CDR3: TGTGCCAGTAGTCCCGGGACATTGAACACTGAAGCTTTCTTT.

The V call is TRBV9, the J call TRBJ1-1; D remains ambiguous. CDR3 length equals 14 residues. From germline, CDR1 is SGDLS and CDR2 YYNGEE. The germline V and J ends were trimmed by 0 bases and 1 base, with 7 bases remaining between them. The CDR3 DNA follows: TGTGCCAGCAGCGTAGCTCTAGGGAACACTGAAGCTTTCTTT. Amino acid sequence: CASSVALGNTEAFF.

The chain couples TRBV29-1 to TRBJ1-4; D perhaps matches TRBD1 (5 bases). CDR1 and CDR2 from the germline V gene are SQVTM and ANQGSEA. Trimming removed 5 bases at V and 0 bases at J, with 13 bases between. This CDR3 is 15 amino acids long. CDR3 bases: TGCAGCGTTTCCGGGACGGTAGCAACTAATGAAAAACTGTTTTTT. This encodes CSVSGTVATNEKLFF.

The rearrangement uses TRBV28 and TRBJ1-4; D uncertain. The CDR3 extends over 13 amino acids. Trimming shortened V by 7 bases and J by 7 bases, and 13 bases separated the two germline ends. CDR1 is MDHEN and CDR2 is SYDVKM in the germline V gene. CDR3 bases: TGTGCCAGCAACGGCCGCAACTCTGAAAAACTGTTTTTT. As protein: CASNGRNSEKLFF.

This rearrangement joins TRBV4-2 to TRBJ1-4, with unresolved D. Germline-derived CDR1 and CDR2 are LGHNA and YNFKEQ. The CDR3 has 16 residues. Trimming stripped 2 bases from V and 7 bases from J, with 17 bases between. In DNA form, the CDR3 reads TGTGCCAGCAGCCAAACCCACGGCGGCGTTAGTGAAAAACTGTTTTTT. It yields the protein CASSQTHGGVSEKLFF.

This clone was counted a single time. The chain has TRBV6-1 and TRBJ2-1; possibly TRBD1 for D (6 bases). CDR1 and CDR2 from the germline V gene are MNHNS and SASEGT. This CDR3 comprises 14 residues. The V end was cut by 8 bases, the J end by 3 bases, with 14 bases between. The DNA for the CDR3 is TGTGCCAGCGAACGTCCGGGACACTACAATGAGCAGTTCTTC. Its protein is CASERPGHYNEQFF.